These 12 T cell receptor beta chains came from one sample sequenced in a study of CD8+CD57+ T cells in acquired aplastic anemia. TCR beta VDJ and CDR3 profiling used genomic DNA as template. Each CDR3 protein gets one entry after TCRdb re-called the reads with MiXCR. The sample lists over 150,000 distinct CDR3 sequences; roughly 40% were seen once. The sequencing sample was made of sorted CD4+, CD8+, or CD8+CD57+ T cells (not recorded which) from PBMCs. These receptors all stem from a human donor in good health.

J is TRBJ2-3 and V is TRBV5-6; 7 bases are shared with TRBD2. V lost 4 bases to trimming and J lost 2 bases; unmatched junction nucleotides: 13. This CDR3 has 17 residues. In germline, CDR1 is SGHDT, CDR2 YYEEEE. The CDR3 DNA follows: TGTGCCAGCAGCATGGAAATTTTGAGCGGGAACACAGATACGCAGTATTTT. Amino acid sequence: CASSMEILSGNTDTQYF.

This clonotype turned up a few times. The chain recombines TRBV7-6 with TRBJ2-3; D remains ambiguous. CDR1 is SGHVS, CDR2 FNYEAQ, per germline. This CDR3 has 14 residues. Trimming shortened V by 5 bases and J by 2 bases, and 11 bases separated the two germline ends. DNA of the CDR3: TGTGCCAGCAGCGCCGGTCCTAACACAGATACGCAGTATTTT. Translating it yields CASSAGPNTDTQYF.

In this sample, this clonotype turned up a few times. V gene TRBV20-1 combines with J gene TRBJ1-3; D unresolved. The V end was cut by 6 bases, the J end by 1 base, with 10 bases between. CDR1 and CDR2 from the germline V gene are DFQATT and SNEGSKA (reference sequence). The CDR3 length is 13 residues. CDR3 nucleotides: TGCAGTGCCACAGAGTTTTCTGGAAACACCATATATTTT. Protein: CSATEFSGNTIYF.

This clonotype has a count of ten or more. The chain carries TRBV7-9 and TRBJ2-3, with no clear D. The CDR3 has 14 amino acids. Germline CDR1 and CDR2: SEHNR and FQNEAQ (reference sequence). Trimming took off 1 base at V and 5 bases at J, with 10 bases between the two ends. As DNA, the CDR3 is TGTGCCAGCAGCTTAGAGTGGGTTGTAGATACGCAGTATTTT. Protein product: CASSLEWVVDTQYF. The entire variable domain, with the rest obtained from reference TRBV7-9 and TRBJ2-3, is as follows: DTGVSQNPRHKITKRGQNVTFRCDPISEHNRLYWYRQTLGQGPEFLTYFQNEAQLEKSRLLSDRFSAERPKGSFSTLEIQRTEQGDSAMYLCASSLEWVVDTQYFGPGTRLTVL.

This clonotype was counted at least ten times. This chain links TRBV7-2 with TRBJ2-7, with D unclear. The CDR3 consists of 13 residues. The germline CDR1 and CDR2 sequences are SGHTA and FQGNSA. V was cut by 3 bases and J by 3 bases, with 9 bases left in between. The CDR3: CASSFSWGYEQYF. DNA for the CDR3: TGTGCCAGCAGCTTCAGTTGGGGCTACGAGCAGTACTTC.

In this sample, this clonotype turned up many times. The rearrangement links TRBV2 to TRBJ1-2, with TRBD1 as a possible D gene (5 bases). Trimming removed 4 bases at V and 2 bases at J, with 11 bases between. This CDR3 spans 14 amino acids. CDR1 and CDR2 (germline): SNHLY, FYNNEI. CDR3 region: CASSGIGANYGYTF. CDR3 sequence (DNA): TGTGCCAGCAGTGGTATAGGGGCAAACTATGGCTACACCTTC.

This rearrangement joins TRBV9 to TRBJ2-1; TRBD2 aligns across 10 bases. This CDR3 has 15 amino acids. Germline CDR1 SGDLS, CDR2 YYNGEE. The junction had 8 bases not matched to a gene; V was cut back by 3 bases and J by 8 bases. The CDR3 spells CASSARSGGAHEQFF. As DNA, the CDR3 is TGTGCCAGCAGCGCCAGGAGCGGGGGGGCACATGAGCAGTTCTTC.

This clonotype was detected ten times or more. This sequence joins TRBV6-1 and TRBJ1-1; 9 bases line up with TRBD1. Germline loops: CDR1 MNHNS, CDR2 SASEGT. Germline trimming cut 4 bases from V and 1 base from J; bases unmatched to any gene: 7. This CDR3 has 16 residues. DNA of the CDR3: TGTGCCAGCAGTGCCCTCGACAGGGGGGCGAACACTGAAGCTTTCTTT. It specifies CASSALDRGANTEAFF.

On this clonotype: At one of its ends the junction is not consistent with the germline gene, which may arise from a read error. The rearrangement links TRBV2 to TRBJ1-2; 8 bases line up with TRBD1. The germline gives CDR1 SNHLY, CDR2 FYNNEI. The CDR3 runs 14 residues. The CDR3 DNA sequence: TGTGCCAGCAGAACGACAGGGGAGAGCTATGGCCACACCTTC. Translating it yields CASRTTGESYGHTF.

There are many counts of this clonotype. The chain links TRBV19 to TRBJ2-7; a possible D gene is TRBD1 (5 bases). From germline, CDR1 is LNHDA and CDR2 SQIVND (reference sequence). The V and J ends lost 7 bases and 2 bases respectively, with 15 bases between them. This CDR3 has 14 residues. The CDR3 loop reads CASTPTDTAYEQYF. Here the CDR3 DNA reads TGTGCCAGTACCCCTACGGACACAGCCTACGAGCAGTACTTC.

The table lists this clonotype with many counts. V gene TRBV2 combines with J gene TRBJ1-5; D may be TRBD1 (5 bases). Germline V gives CDR1 SNHLY, CDR2 FYNNEI. V lost 6 bases, J lost 6 bases, and 12 bases lay in between. This CDR3 has 13 amino acids. The CDR3 nucleotides read TGTGCCAGCAGCGCACTACAGGCTCAGCCCCAGCATTTT. It codes for CASSALQAQPQHF.

This clonotype was found many times. This chain uses TRBV14 with TRBJ1-2; D perhaps matches TRBD1 (6 bases). The germline V gene encodes CDR1 SGHDN and CDR2 FVKESK. V was clipped by 4 bases and J by 6 bases, with 21 bases between them. This CDR3 spans 16 amino acids. CDR3 DNA: TGTGCCAGCAGCCGCAGAGGCGGCTCCAGGGGTGATGGCTACACCTTC. It specifies CASSRRGGSRGDGYTF. The variable domain in full, with the rest retrieved from reference TRBV14 and TRBJ1-2, is EAGVTQFPSHSVIEKGQTVTLRCDPISGHDNLYWYRRVMGKEIKFLLHFVKESKQDESGMPNNRFLAERTGGTYSTLKVQPAELEDSGVYFCASSRRGGSRGDGYTFGSGTRLTVV.